This T cell receptor beta chain was captured by sequencing in a study of shared clonotypes between healthy human individuals. Trimming removed 4 bases at V and 5 bases at J, with 10 bases between. This CDR3 region has 12 residues. In germline, CDR1 is SGHNT, CDR2 YYREEE (reference sequence). Measured with immunoSEQ multiplex PCR; TCRdb has only the in-frame clones, and not every one. Among 300,000 to 400,000 clones, around 86% were seen once, and the ten largest hold around 15%. Sequenced input: memory CD8+ T cells sorted from blood. Specified subset: CD45RO+ cells pooled with CCR7-negative TemRA cells. This rearrangement joins TRBV5-4 to TRBJ2-7; no clear D gene. This TCR derives from a man aged 18 to 30 in good health. The CDR3 DNA sequence: TGTGCCAGCAGCCACGGGCCGGACGAGCAGTACTTC. Amino acid sequence: CASSHGPDEQYF.